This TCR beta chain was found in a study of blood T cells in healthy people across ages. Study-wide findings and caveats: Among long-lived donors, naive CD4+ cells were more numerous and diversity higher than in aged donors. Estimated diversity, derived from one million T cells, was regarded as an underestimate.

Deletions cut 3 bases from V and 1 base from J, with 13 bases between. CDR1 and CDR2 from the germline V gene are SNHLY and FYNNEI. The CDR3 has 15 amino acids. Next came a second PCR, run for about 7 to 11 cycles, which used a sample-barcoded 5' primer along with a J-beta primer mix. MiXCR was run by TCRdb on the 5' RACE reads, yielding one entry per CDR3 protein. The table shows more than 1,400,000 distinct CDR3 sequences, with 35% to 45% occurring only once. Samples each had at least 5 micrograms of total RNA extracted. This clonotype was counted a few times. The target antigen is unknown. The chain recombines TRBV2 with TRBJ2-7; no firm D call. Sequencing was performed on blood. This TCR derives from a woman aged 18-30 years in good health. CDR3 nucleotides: TGTGCCAGCAGTGAGCGGTTAACCTTTTCCTACGAGCAGTACTTC. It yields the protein CASSERLTFSYEQYF.